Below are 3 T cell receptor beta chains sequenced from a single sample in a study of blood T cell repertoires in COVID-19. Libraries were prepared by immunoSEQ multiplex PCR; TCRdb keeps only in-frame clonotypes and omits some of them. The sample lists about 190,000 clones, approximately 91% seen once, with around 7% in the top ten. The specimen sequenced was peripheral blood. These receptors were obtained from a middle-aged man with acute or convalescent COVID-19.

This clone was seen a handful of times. DNA for the CDR3: TGTGCCAGCAGCCAAGGAGTTGGGAGGGACGCCTATAATTCACCCCTCCACTTT. Translated, it gives CASSQGVGRDAYNSPLHF. This rearrangement joins TRBV4-2 to TRBJ1-6, with a tentative D call TRBD1 (5 bases). CDR1 is LGHNA and CDR2 is YNFKEQ in the germline V gene. The CDR3 spans 18 residues. Trimming stripped 1 base from V and 2 bases from J, with 15 bases between.

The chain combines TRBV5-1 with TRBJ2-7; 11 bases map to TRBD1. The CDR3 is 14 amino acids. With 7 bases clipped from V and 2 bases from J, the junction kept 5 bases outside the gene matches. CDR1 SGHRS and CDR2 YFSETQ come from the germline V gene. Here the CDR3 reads CASASGQGAYEQYF. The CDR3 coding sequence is TGCGCCAGCGCCTCGGGACAGGGGGCCTACGAGCAGTACTTC.

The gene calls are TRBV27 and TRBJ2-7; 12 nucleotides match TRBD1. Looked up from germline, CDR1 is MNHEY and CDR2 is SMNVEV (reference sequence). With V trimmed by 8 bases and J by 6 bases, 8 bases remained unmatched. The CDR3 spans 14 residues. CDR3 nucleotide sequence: TGTGCCAGCGTCTCCCGGGACAGGGGGCGCGAGCAGTACTTC. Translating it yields CASVSRDRGREQYF.